This is a list of T cell receptor beta chains from one sample in a study of blood T cell repertoires in COVID-19. Data came from immunoSEQ multiplex PCR; TCRdb stores just in-frame clones and leaves some out. The sample has more than 300,000 clones; roughly nine tenths are singletons. Material: PBMCs or T cells enriched from blood (not recorded which). The receptors derive from a woman between 40 and 50 years old who had been exposed to COVID-19. The CDR3 runs from the conserved cysteine through the conserved F or W. Fields, in order: clone size, J gene, D gene, V gene, CDR3 protein, CDR3 DNA. A D gene is named only where the DNA matches it firmly. Clone size is stated in some rows and not others, as once, few, many or a class when expanded.

>.|TRBJ1-2|TRBD1|TRBV11-2
CASSLDTGARYYGYTF
TGTGCCAGCAGCTTAGACACAGGGGCCCGATACTATGGCTACACCTTC
>few|TRBJ2-3|.|TRBV11-2
CASSAQGTSTDTQYF
TGTGCCAGCAGCGCTCAGGGAACTAGCACAGATACGCAGTATTTT
>.|TRBJ2-7|TRBD1|TRBV9
CASSVADMTGGKASEQYF
TGTGCCAGCAGCGTAGCGGACATGACAGGGGGCAAGGCTAGCGAGCAGTACTTC
>.|TRBJ2-7|.|TRBV3-1/TRBV3-2
CASSQVQGYEQYF
TGTGCCAGCAGCCAAGTACAGGGCTACGAGCAGTACTTC
>.|TRBJ2-5|TRBD1|TRBV5-8
CASSFGTGEETQYF
TGTGCCAGCAGCTTTGGGACAGGGGAAGAGACCCAGTACTTC
>.|TRBJ2-2|TRBD1|TRBV9
CASSAFRTGNTGELFF
TGTGCCAGCAGCGCGTTTCGGACAGGCAACACCGGGGAGCTGTTTTTT
>.|TRBJ1-3|.|TRBV12-5
CASGLVLQGFSSGNTIYF
TGTGCTAGTGGTTTGGTACTTCAGGGTTTTAGCTCTGGAAACACCATATATTTT
>.|TRBJ1-4|.|TRBV11-2
CASSPGPSEKLFF
TGTGCCAGCAGCCCTGGGCCTAGCGAAAAACTGTTTTTT
>.|TRBJ2-2|.|TRBV7-2
CASSSRLGGRDTGELFF
TGTGCCAGCAGCTCGAGGTTGGGGGGACGGGACACCGGGGAGCTGTTTTTT
>.|TRBJ1-4|.|TRBV2
CASTRQKTPNEKLFF
TGTGCCAGCACCCGACAGAAAACCCCGAATGAAAAACTGTTTTTT